This entry lists 25 T cell receptor beta chains sequenced from one sample in a study of T cell repertoires in cytomegalovirus infection. For these TCRs, the target antigens are not known. TCRdb reprocessed the reads with MiXCR, giving one entry per CDR3 protein. The sample lists roughly 800,000 distinct CDR3 sequences; just under 30% were seen once. This specimen was cultured CD8+ T cells from PBMCs, taken from culture after CMV antigen stimulation. Source of these receptors: a human donor in good health (CMV status not recorded). Some clones in this sample may be carry-over from other donors' samples.

The V gene is TRBV14, the J gene TRBJ2-6, with unresolved D. This CDR3 is built from 16 residues. In germline, CDR1 is SGHDN, CDR2 FVKESK. Trimming took off 8 bases at V and 10 bases at J, with 24 bases between the two ends. CDR3 region: CASVPPGVSEFNVLTF. The DNA for the CDR3 is TGTGCCAGCGTACCCCCCGGCGTCAGCGAATTTAACGTCCTGACTTTC. Together with reference TRBV14 and TRBJ2-6, the CDR3 gives the full variable domain: EAGVTQFPSHSVIEKGQTVTLRCDPISGHDNLYWYRRVMGKEIKFLLHFVKESKQDESGMPNNRFLAERTGGTYSTLKVQPAELEDSGVYFCASVPPGVSEFNVLTFGAGSRLTVL.

V usage is TRBV7-9 and J usage is TRBJ1-3; 7 bases align to TRBD1. The CDR3 extends over 18 amino acids. The V and J ends lost 5 bases and 2 bases, in that order; junction bases with no gene match: 15. Germline assignment: CDR1 SEHNR and CDR2 FQNEAQ (reference sequence). The CDR3 spells CASSPDDRARTAGNTIYF. Here the CDR3 DNA reads TGTGCCAGCAGCCCCGACGACAGGGCTCGTACCGCTGGAAACACCATATATTTT.

The chain couples TRBV6-2 or TRBV6-3 to TRBJ1-1, with TRBD1 matching 7 bases. CDR1 and CDR2 (germline): MNHEY, SVGEGT. The V segment lost 5 bases and the J segment 0 bases; nucleotides outside the gene matches: 6. The CDR3 has 15 amino acids. Here the CDR3 DNA reads TGTGCCAGCAGTGGCCAGGGGGGCTTGAACACTGAAGCTTTCTTT. It yields the protein CASSGQGGLNTEAFF.

The chain carries TRBV20-1 and TRBJ1-5; D gene unclear. The V gene lost 0 bases and the J gene lost 4 bases, with 10 bases spanning the gap. This CDR3 has 14 residues. CDR1 is DFQATT, CDR2 SNEGSKA, per germline (reference sequence). The CDR3 loop is CSARDQRRNQPQHF. The DNA of the CDR3 is TGCAGTGCTAGAGATCAAAGGAGAAATCAGCCCCAGCATTTT.

Only a few counts were recorded for this clonotype. The rearrangement uses TRBV6-5 and TRBJ1-4; D is possibly TRBD1 (6 bases). This CDR3 comprises 16 residues. Germline V gene lookup returns CDR1 MNHEY and CDR2 SVGAGI. V was pared by 6 bases and J by 0 bases, with 14 bases between. DNA of the CDR3: TGTGCCAGCAGCAGGGCGTCAGGGGCAACTAATGAAAAACTGTTTTTT. Its translation is CASSRASGATNEKLFF.

This clonotype showed up just a few times. V usage is TRBV6-2 or TRBV6-3 and J usage is TRBJ2-3, with TRBD2 identical over 14 bases. This CDR3 is 17 amino acids long. Losses at the gene ends were 7 bases for V and 2 bases for J; bases not matched to a gene: 8. Germline V gene data show CDR1 as MNHEY and CDR2 as SVGEGT. CDR3 coding DNA: TGTGCCAGCATCCCCGGACTAGCGGGGGGACACACAGATACGCAGTATTTT. Its translation is CASIPGLAGGHTDTQYF.

The chain carries TRBV6-5 and TRBJ2-1, with 7 bases matching TRBD2. The CDR3 consists of 11 residues. Germline trimming cut 7 bases from V and 10 bases from J; bases unmatched to any gene: 4. CDR1 and CDR2 (germline): MNHEY, SVGAGI. Here the CDR3 reads CASTTGGEQFF. The DNA of the CDR3 is TGTGCCAGCACCACCGGGGGGGAGCAGTTCTTC.

The V and J genes are TRBV29-1 and TRBJ1-1; no definite D call. Deletions cut 6 bases from V and 0 bases from J, with 11 bases between. This CDR3 has 13 amino acids. Germline V gene sequence: CDR1 SQVTM, CDR2 ANQGSEA. The CDR3 reads CSVPSYMNTEAFF. CDR3 in DNA: TGCAGCGTGCCGTCCTACATGAACACTGAAGCTTTCTTT.

This clonotype was observed a handful of times. The chain has TRBV6-1 and TRBJ2-1; the D call may be TRBD1 or TRBD2 (5 bases each). Germline lookup yields CDR1 MNHNS and CDR2 SASEGT. The germline V and J ends were trimmed by 7 bases and 11 bases, with 12 bases remaining between them. The CDR3 extends over 11 amino acids. CDR3 loop: CASIHRDQQFF. The CDR3, as DNA: TGTGCCAGCATCCACCGGGACCAGCAGTTCTTC.

The V call is TRBV27, the J call TRBJ2-5; TRBD1 or TRBD2 may be the D gene (5 bases each). Trimming took off 8 bases at V and 4 bases at J, with 23 bases between the two ends. The germline V gene has CDR1 MNHEY and CDR2 SMNVEV (reference sequence). This CDR3 spans 16 amino acids. DNA of the CDR3: TGTGCCAGCCGACAGACCCCCGGGGTGGCGTCAGAGACCCAGTACTTC. Its translation: CASRQTPGVASETQYF.

V is TRBV28 and J is TRBJ1-2; 8 nucleotides match TRBD1. Germline lookup yields CDR1 MDHEN and CDR2 SYDVKM. The CDR3 is made up of 16 amino acids. J gave up 7 bases and V 2 bases, and 12 bases lay outside the gene matches. CDR3 in DNA: TGTGCCAGCAGTTTACTTATTGAGACAGGGGAAGGTGGCTACACCTTC. Residues: CASSLLIETGEGGYTF.

The table lists this clonotype with many counts. The chain is built from TRBV12-3 or TRBV12-4 and TRBJ2-7; 8 bases are shared with TRBD2. V lost 5 bases and J lost 4; bases outside the gene matches: 4. This CDR3 has 13 amino acids. The CDR3 sequence is CASSPGGVYEQYV. In DNA, the CDR3 is TGTGCCAGCAGTCCGGGGGGGGTTTACGAGCAGTACGTC.

The chain links TRBV19 to TRBJ2-4, with D uncertain. The V and J ends lost 4 bases and 9 bases respectively, with 7 bases between them. CDR3 length: 11 amino acids. Germline V gene data show CDR1 as LNHDA and CDR2 as SQIVND (reference sequence). The CDR3 protein is CASSTSRIQYF. As DNA, the CDR3 is TGTGCCAGTAGTACATCGCGCATTCAGTACTTC. Full variable domain (missing parts from reference TRBV19 and TRBJ2-4): DGGITQSPKYLFRKEGQNVTLSCEQNLNHDAMYWYRQDPGQGLRLIYYSQIVNDFQKGDIAEGYSVSREKKESFPLTVTSAQKNPTAFYLCASSTSRIQYFGAGTRLSVL.

The chain is built from TRBV19 and TRBJ1-6; the match to TRBD1 covers 10 bases. J lost 11 bases, V lost 9 bases, and 1 base had no gene match. The CDR3 consists of 11 residues. Germline loops: CDR1 LNHDA, CDR2 SQIVND (reference sequence). CDR3 loop: CASGTGAPLHF. The CDR3 DNA sequence: TGTGCCAGCGGGACAGGGGCACCCCTCCACTTT.

This chain connects TRBV12-5 to TRBJ1-4; a weak D match, TRBD1 (5 bases). The V gene's germline CDR1 is LGHNT and CDR2 FRNRAP. Between the trimmed V and J ends, which lost 6 bases and 5 bases, there was a span of 16 bases. This CDR3 has 15 residues. The CDR3 reads CASGPAGPPNEKLFF. As DNA, the CDR3 is TGTGCTAGTGGGCCAGCAGGGCCTCCCAATGAAAAACTGTTTTTT.

This clonotype has more than one count but fewer than ten. V gene TRBV5-6 combines with J gene TRBJ1-2; D not resolved. The germline CDR1 and CDR2 sequences are SGHDT and YYEEEE. CDR3 length: 14 residues. Trimming stripped 4 bases from V and 5 bases from J, with 15 bases between. CDR3 bases: TGTGCCAGCAGCATGCCCCACTGGGAGTATGGCTACACCTTC. Translating gives CASSMPHWEYGYTF.

This clonotype was seen a few times. V gene TRBV28 combines with J gene TRBJ1-1; D unresolved. Germline CDR1 and CDR2: MDHEN and SYDVKM. The CDR3 is 15 amino acids. V lost 2 bases, J lost 0 bases, and 10 bases lay in between. CDR3: CASSLLPGLNTEAFF. In nucleotides, the CDR3 is TGTGCCAGCAGTTTACTCCCGGGATTGAACACTGAAGCTTTCTTT.

This clonotype has a handful of counts. This chain connects TRBV6-6 to TRBJ1-1; TRBD1 agrees at 7 bases. The CDR3 runs 13 residues. The junction had 5 bases not matched to a gene; V was cut back by 9 bases and J by 1 base. Germline V gives CDR1 MNHNY, CDR2 SVGAGI (reference sequence). As DNA, the CDR3 is TGTGCCAGTAACAGGGGAAAGAACACTGAAGCTTTCTTT. Its protein product is CASNRGKNTEAFF.

This clonotype turned up a few times. V gene TRBV5-6 combines with J gene TRBJ1-2, with TRBD1 as a possible D gene (6 bases). The CDR3 is 16 amino acids. Germline CDR1 is SGHDT and CDR2 is YYEEEE. V dropped 4 bases and J dropped 0 bases, with 16 bases sitting between them. The CDR3, as DNA: TGTGCCAGCAGCCTCCGGCGGGGGGCGACTAACTATGGCTACACCTTC. Translation: CASSLRRGATNYGYTF.

This clonotype was observed at least ten times. This chain links TRBV12-3 or TRBV12-4 with TRBJ1-3; no firm D call. This CDR3 comprises 12 residues. V dropped 4 bases and J dropped 3 bases, with 4 bases sitting between them. This chain's CDR3 is CASSSVGNTIYF. CDR3 bases: TGTGCCAGCAGTTCTGTTGGAAACACCATATATTTT.

The gene calls are TRBV6-5 and TRBJ1-1; no firm D call. Germline V gives CDR1 MNHEY, CDR2 SVGAGI. Trimming removed 2 bases from V and 0 bases from J, with 10 bases in between. This CDR3 contains 15 residues. In DNA form, the CDR3 reads TGTGCCAGCAGTTACACGGGCCTTATGAACACTGAAGCTTTCTTT. It encodes CASSYTGLMNTEAFF.

DNA of the CDR3: TGTGCCACCAGCCCCGGGGGACTAGCCTTTCAGGACGATGAGCAGTTCTTC. Translated, it gives CATSPGGLAFQDDEQFF. V usage is TRBV15 and J usage is TRBJ2-1, with 9 bases matching TRBD2. CDR3 length: 17 residues. Germline CDR1 LNHNV, CDR2 YYDKDF (reference sequence). J gave up 8 bases and V 5 bases, and 16 bases lay outside the gene matches.

This clonotype has more than one count but fewer than ten. V usage is TRBV7-8 and J usage is TRBJ2-3; 11 bases match TRBD2. This CDR3 contains 15 residues. Germline CDR1 and CDR2: SGHVS and FQNEAQ. With 5 bases clipped from V and 5 bases from J, the junction kept 6 bases outside the gene matches. CDR3 region: CASSASGGLVDTQYF. For the CDR3, the DNA is TGTGCCAGCAGCGCTAGCGGGGGGTTGGTAGATACGCAGTATTTT.

The genes are TRBV28 and TRBJ2-5; D is uncertain. Germline V gives CDR1 MDHEN, CDR2 SYDVKM. The CDR3 consists of 13 residues. Trimming removed 1 base from V and 4 bases from J, with 7 bases in between. CDR3 residues: CASSLSRGETQYF. The CDR3 DNA follows: TGTGCCAGCAGTTTATCCAGAGGAGAGACCCAGTACTTC. Drawing the rest from reference TRBV28 and TRBJ2-5, the complete variable domain is DVKVTQSSRYLVKRTGEKVFLECVQDMDHENMFWYRQDPGLGLRLIYFSYDVKMKEKGDIPEGYSVSREKKERFSLILESASTNQTSMYLCASSLSRGETQYFGPGTRLLVL.

V is TRBV10-3 and J is TRBJ2-5, with D hard to call. In germline, CDR1 is ENHRY, CDR2 SYGVKD. Trimming left V 2 bases short and J 5 bases short, with 9 bases between. The length of the CDR3 is 13 residues. Here the CDR3 reads CAISETPQETQYF. The CDR3 coding sequence is TGTGCCATCAGTGAGACTCCCCAGGAGACCCAGTACTTC.